This T cell receptor (beta chain) originates from a study of blood T cells in healthy people across ages. Germline V gene data show CDR1 as MNHEY and CDR2 as SVGAGI. Deletions cut 6 bases from V and 5 bases from J, with 11 bases between. The CDR3 has 13 amino acids. About this clonotype: Its specificity is unknown.

Study observations and caveats: A roughly linear age-dependent decrease characterized TCR beta diversity per million T cells. Unknown donor CMV status possibly confounded expanded clonotype changes. A greater number of naive CD4+ cells and higher diversity distinguished long-lived donors from aged donors.

Then a second PCR, running about 6 to 11 cycles, was carried out with a sample-barcoded 5' primer and a J-beta primer mix. A template-switch adaptor with 12 random nucleotides tagged each cDNA molecule. TCRdb passed the 5' RACE reads through MiXCR, listing each CDR3 protein once. The sample lists about 680,000 distinct CDR3 sequences, around half occurring once. The sequenced material came from blood. The TCR originated in a woman aged 55-70 years in good health. This chain connects TRBV6-5 to TRBJ2-1, with D perhaps matching TRBD2 (5 bases). CDR3 residues: CASSRFGDNEQFF. The CDR3 DNA reads TGTGCCAGCAGCCGGTTCGGGGACAATGAGCAGTTCTTC.